The 2 T cell receptor beta chains below all came from one sample that was sequenced in a study of T cell responses to AZD1222 COVID-19 vaccine. Clones were sequenced by immunoSEQ multiplex PCR, and TCRdb holds only the in-frame ones, with some missing. This sample has 150,000 to 200,000 clones, with 70% to 90% found just once. The material sequenced was peripheral blood, taken 28 days after the second AZD1222 dose. Receptor source: an adult who received the AZD1222 COVID-19 vaccine.

This chain links TRBV2 with TRBJ2-5; TRBD1 matches 7 bases. Germline V gene lookup returns CDR1 SNHLY and CDR2 FYNNEI. Trimming at V came to 3 bases and at J to 7 bases, leaving 8 bases not matched to a gene. The CDR3 consists of 14 residues. The CDR3 coding sequence is TGTGCCAGCAGTGAGGGGGACAGCAGGGTGACCCAGTACTTC. Encoded protein: CASSEGDSRVTQYF.

The rearrangement joins TRBV28 to TRBJ1-4; a possible D gene is TRBD1 (5 bases). Trimming pared 8 bases from V and 0 bases from J, leaving 16 bases between. The V gene's germline CDR1 is MDHEN and CDR2 SYDVKM. There are 16 residues in the CDR3. The chain's CDR3 is CASSTGGGTTNEKLFF. CDR3 sequence (DNA): TGTGCCAGCTCAACGGGGGGGGGAACAACTAATGAAAAACTGTTTTTT. Full variable domain (rest looked up from reference TRBV28 and TRBJ1-4): DVKVTQSSRYLVKRTGEKVFLECVQDMDHENMFWYRQDPGLGLRLIYFSYDVKMKEKGDIPEGYSVSREKKERFSLILESASTNQTSMYLCASSTGGGTTNEKLFFGSGTQLSVL.